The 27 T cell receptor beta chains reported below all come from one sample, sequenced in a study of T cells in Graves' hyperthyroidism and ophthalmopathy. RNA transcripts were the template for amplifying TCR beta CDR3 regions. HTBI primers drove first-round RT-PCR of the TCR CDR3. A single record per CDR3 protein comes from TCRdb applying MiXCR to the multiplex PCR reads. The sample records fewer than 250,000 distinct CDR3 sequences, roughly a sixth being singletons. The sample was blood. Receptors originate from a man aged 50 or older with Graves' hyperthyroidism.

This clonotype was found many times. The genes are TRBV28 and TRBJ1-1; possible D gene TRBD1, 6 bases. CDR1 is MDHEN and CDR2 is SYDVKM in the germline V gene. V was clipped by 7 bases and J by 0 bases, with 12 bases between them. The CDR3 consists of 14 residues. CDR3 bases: TGTGCCAGCAACAGGGCAGTCATGAACACTGAAGCTTTCTTT. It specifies CASNRAVMNTEAFF. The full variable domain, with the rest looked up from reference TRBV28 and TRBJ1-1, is DVKVTQSSRYLVKRTGEKVFLECVQDMDHENMFWYRQDPGLGLRLIYFSYDVKMKEKGDIPEGYSVSREKKERFSLILESASTNQTSMYLCASNRAVMNTEAFFGQGTRLTVV.

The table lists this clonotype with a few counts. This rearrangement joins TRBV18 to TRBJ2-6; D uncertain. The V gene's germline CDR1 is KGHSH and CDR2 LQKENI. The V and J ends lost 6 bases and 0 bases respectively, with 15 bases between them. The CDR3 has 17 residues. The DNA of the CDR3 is TGTGCCAGCTCCCCTTTCGGCCGGCCCTCTGGGGCCAACGTCCTGACTTTC. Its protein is CASSPFGRPSGANVLTF.

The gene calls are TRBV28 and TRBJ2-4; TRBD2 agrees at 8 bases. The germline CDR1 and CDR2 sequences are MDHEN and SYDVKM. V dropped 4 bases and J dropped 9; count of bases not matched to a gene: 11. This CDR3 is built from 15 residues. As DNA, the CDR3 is TGTGCCAGCAGTTCCTCCGGGACTAGTGCGCTCATTCAGTACTTC. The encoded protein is CASSSSGTSALIQYF. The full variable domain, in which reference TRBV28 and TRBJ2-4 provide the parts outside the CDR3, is DVKVTQSSRYLVKRTGEKVFLECVQDMDHENMFWYRQDPGLGLRLIYFSYDVKMKEKGDIPEGYSVSREKKERFSLILESASTNQTSMYLCASSSSGTSALIQYFGAGTRLSVL.

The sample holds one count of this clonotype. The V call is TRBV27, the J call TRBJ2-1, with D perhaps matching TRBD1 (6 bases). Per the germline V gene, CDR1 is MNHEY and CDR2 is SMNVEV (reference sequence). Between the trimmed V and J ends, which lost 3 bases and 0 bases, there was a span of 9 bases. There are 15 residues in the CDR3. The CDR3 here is CASSLQGYSYNEQFF. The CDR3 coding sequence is TGTGCCAGCAGTTTGCAGGGGTACTCCTACAATGAGCAGTTCTTC.

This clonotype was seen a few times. The CDR3 DNA follows: TGTGCCAGCACGAGGACAGGGACAACTAATGAAAAACTGTTTTTT. It encodes CASTRTGTTNEKLFF. The rearrangement joins TRBV6-1 to TRBJ1-4, with 8 bases that match TRBD1. Germline assignment: CDR1 MNHNS and CDR2 SASEGT. Trimming took 7 bases from V and 0 from J; bases not matched to a gene: 4. The CDR3 covers 15 residues.

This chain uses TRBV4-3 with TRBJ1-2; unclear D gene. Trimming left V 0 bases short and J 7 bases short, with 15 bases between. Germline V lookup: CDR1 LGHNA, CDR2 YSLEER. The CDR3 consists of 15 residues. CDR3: CASSQDTQLLGGYTF. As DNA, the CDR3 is TGCGCCAGCAGCCAAGACACCCAGTTGCTCGGTGGCTACACCTTC.

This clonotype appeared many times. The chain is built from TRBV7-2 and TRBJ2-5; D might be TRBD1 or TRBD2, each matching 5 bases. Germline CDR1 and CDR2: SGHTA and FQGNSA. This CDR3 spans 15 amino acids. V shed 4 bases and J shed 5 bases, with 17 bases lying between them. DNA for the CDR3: TGTGCCAGCAGCTCCGTTTGGGGCCGGGACGAGACCCAGTACTTC. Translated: CASSSVWGRDETQYF.

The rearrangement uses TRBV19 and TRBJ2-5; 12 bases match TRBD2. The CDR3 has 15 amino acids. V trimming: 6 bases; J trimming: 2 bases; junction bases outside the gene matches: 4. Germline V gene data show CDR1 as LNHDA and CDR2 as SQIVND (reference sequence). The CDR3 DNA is TGTGCCAGTAGCCGGACTAGCGGGGATCAAGAGACCCAGTACTTC. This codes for CASSRTSGDQETQYF.

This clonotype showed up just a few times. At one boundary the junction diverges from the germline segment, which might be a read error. The CDR3 is CASTGGAGDSKDIQYF. The CDR3 coding sequence is TGTGCCAGCACTGGGGGGGCGGGAGATAGCAAAGACATTCAGTACTTC. The J gene is TRBJ2-4, the V gene TRBV28, with a possible D match to TRBD2 (7 bases). This CDR3 is built from 16 residues. Looked up from germline, CDR1 is MDHEN and CDR2 is SYDVKM. Drawing the rest from reference TRBV28 and TRBJ2-4, the complete variable domain is DVKVTQSSRYLVKRTGEKVFLECVQDMDHENMFWYRQDPGLGLRLIYFSYDVKMKEKGDIPEGYSVSREKKERFSLILESASTNQTSMYLCASTGGAGDSKDIQYFGAGTRLSVL.

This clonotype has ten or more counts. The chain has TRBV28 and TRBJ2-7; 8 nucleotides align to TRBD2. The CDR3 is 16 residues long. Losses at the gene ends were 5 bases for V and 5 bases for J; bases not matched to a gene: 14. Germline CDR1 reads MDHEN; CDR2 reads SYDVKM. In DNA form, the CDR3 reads TGTGCCAGCAGTCCCTTCGGGAGGGCTAAGGCTAACGAGCAGTACTTC. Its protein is CASSPFGRAKANEQYF.

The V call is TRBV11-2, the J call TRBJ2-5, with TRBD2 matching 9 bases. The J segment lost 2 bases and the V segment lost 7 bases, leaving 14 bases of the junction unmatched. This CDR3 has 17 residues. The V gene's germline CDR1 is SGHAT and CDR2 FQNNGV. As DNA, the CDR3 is TGTGCCAGCACTAGCGGGGATCGACAGGGCACACAAGAGACCCAGTACTTC. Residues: CASTSGDRQGTQETQYF.

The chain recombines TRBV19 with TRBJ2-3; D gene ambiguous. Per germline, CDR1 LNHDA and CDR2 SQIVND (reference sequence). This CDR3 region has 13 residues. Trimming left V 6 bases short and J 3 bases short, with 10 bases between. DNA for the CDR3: TGTGCCAGTAGGGGGTCAGCTACAGATACGCAGTATTTT. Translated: CASRGSATDTQYF.

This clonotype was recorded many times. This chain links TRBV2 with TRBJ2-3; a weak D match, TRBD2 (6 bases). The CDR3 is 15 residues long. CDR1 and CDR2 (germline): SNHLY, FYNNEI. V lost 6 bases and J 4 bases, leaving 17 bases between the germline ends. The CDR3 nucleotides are TGTGCCAGCAGCCCCCGCGGAGGGACCCCAGATACGCAGTATTTT. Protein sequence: CASSPRGGTPDTQYF. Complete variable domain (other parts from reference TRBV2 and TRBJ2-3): EPEVTQTPSHQVTQMGQEVILRCVPISNHLYFYWYRQILGQKVEFLVSFYNNEISEKSEIFDDQFSVERPDGSNFTLKIRSTKLEDSAMYFCASSPRGGTPDTQYFGPGTRLTVL.

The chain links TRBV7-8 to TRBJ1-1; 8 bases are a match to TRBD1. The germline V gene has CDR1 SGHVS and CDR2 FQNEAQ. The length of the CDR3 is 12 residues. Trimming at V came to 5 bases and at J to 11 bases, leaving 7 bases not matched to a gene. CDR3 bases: TGTGCCAGCAGCGAATACAGGGGGGGGGCTTTCTTT. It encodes CASSEYRGGAFF.

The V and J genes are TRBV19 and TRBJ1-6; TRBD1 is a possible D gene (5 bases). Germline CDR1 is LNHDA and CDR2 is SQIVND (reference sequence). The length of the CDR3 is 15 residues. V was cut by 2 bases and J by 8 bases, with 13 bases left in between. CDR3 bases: TGTGCCAGTAGTATAAGCGGGACCAGGCATTCACCCCTCCACTTT. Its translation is CASSISGTRHSPLHF.

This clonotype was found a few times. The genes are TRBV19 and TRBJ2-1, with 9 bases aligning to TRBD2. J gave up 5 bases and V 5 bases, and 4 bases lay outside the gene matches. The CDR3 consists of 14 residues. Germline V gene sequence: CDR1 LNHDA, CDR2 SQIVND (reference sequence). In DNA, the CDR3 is TGTGCCAGTAGTCGTAGCGGGAGTAACAATGAGCAGTTCTTC. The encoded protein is CASSRSGSNNEQFF.

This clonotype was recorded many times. In nucleotides, the CDR3 is TGTGCCAGCAAAAACAAGAACACTGAAGCTTTCTTT. It specifies CASKNKNTEAFF. The chain recombines TRBV3-1 with TRBJ1-1; D is ambiguous. Germline V gives CDR1 LGHDT, CDR2 YNNKEL (reference sequence). The CDR3 contains 12 residues. Trimming removed 7 bases from V and 1 base from J, with 7 bases in between.

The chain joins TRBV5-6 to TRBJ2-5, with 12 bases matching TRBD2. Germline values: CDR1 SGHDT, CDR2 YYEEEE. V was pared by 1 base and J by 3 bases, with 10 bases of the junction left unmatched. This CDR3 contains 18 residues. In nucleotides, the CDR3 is TGTGCCAGCAGCTTGAATGGACTAGCGGGACGGGAGGAAGAGACCCAGTACTTC. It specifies CASSLNGLAGREEETQYF. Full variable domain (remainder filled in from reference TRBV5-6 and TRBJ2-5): DAGVTQSPTHLIKTRGQQVTLRCSPKSGHDTVSWYQQALGQGPQFIFQYYEEEERQRGNFPDRFSGHQFPNYSSELNVNALLLGDSALYLCASSLNGLAGREEETQYFGPGTRLLVL.

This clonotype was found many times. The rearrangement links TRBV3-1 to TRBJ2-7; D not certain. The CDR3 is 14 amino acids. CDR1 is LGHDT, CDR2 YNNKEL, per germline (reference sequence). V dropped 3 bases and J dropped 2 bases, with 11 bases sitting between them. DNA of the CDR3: TGTGCCAGCAGCCAGCCGCCGCGAGCCTACGAGCAGTACTTC. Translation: CASSQPPRAYEQYF.

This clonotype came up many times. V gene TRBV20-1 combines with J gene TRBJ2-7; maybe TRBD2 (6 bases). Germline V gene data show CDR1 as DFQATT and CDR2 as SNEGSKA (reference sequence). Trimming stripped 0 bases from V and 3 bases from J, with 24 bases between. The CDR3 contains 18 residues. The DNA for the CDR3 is TGCAGTGCTAGAGATCTGGCTAGCGACACGACTACTTACTACGAGCAGTACTTC. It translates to CSARDLASDTTTYYEQYF.

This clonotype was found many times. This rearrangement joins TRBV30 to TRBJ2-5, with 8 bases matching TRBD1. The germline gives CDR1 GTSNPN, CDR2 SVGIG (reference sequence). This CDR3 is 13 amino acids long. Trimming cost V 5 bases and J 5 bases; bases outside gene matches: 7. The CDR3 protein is CAWESGGWETQYF. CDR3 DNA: TGTGCCTGGGAGTCAGGGGGCTGGGAGACCCAGTACTTC.

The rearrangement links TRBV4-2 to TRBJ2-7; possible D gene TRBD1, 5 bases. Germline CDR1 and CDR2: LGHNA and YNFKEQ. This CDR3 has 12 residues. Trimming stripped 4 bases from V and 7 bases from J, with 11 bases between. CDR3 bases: TGTGCCAGCAGCCCCTTCCAGGGAGAGCAGTACTTC. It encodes CASSPFQGEQYF.

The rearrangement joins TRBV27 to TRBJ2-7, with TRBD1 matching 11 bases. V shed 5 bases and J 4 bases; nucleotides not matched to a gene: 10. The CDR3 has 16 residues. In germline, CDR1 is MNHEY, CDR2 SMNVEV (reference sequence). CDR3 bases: TGTGCCAGCAGTCAACTTAGGACAGGGGGCATATACGAGCAGTACTTC. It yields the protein CASSQLRTGGIYEQYF.

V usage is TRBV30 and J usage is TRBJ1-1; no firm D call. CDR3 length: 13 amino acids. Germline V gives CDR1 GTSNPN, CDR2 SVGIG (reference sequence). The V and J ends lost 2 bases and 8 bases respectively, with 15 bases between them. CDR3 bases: TGTGCCTGGAGTAGACTGCGCGCTACCGAAGCTTTCTTT. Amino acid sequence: CAWSRLRATEAFF.

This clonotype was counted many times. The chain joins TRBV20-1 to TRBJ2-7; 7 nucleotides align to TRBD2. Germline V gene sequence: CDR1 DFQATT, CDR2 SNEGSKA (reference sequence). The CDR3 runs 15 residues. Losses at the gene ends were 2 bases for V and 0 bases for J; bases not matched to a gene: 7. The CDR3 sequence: CSARMFRDYSYEQYF. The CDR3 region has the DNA TGCAGTGCTAGAATGTTCCGGGACTACTCCTACGAGCAGTACTTC.

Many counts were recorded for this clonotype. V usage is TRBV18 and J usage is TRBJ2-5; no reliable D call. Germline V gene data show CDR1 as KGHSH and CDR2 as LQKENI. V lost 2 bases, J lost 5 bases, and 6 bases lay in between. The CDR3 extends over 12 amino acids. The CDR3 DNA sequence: TGTGCCAGCTCACCAGTGAGCGAGACCCAGTACTTC. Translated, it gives CASSPVSETQYF.

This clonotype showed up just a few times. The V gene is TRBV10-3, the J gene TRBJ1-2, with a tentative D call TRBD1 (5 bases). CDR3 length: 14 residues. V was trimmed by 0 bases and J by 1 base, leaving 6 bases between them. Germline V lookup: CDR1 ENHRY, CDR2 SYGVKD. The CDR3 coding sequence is TGTGCCATCAGTGAGTCGACAGATAACTATGGCTACACCTTC. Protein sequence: CAISESTDNYGYTF.